What follows describes a single TCR beta chain. This sample is drawn from a study of CD8+ T cells in alopecia areata. Sorting of PBMCs yielded the CD4+ and CD8+ T cells. Reverse transcribed after extraction, RNA yielded cDNA as the sequencing template. Profiled with immunoSEQ multiplex PCR; TCRdb holds only in-frame clones, not every one. This table has roughly 140,000 clones, around 51% appearing once. The CDR3 is 15 residues long. The V gene's germline CDR1 is SQVTM and CDR2 ANQGSEA. V lost 0 bases and J lost 4; bases outside the gene matches: 6. The J gene is TRBJ2-3, the V gene TRBV29-1; 8 bases fit TRBD2. The receptor was derived from a human donor with alopecia areata. This material consisted of CD4+ T cells sorted from blood, taken at week 0. The CDR3 is CSVEEVLAVADTQYF. Written as DNA, the CDR3 is TGCAGCGTTGAAGAAGTACTAGCGGTAGCAGATACGCAGTATTTT.